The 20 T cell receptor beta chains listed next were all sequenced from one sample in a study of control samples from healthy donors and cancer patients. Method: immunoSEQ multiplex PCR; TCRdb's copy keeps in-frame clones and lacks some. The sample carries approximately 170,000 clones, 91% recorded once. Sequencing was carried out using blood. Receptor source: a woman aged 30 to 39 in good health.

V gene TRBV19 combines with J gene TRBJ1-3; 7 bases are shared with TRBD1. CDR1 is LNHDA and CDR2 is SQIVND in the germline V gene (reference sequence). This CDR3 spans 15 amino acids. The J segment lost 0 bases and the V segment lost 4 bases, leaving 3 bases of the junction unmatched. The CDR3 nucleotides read TGTGCCAGTAGTACTAGGGACAGCTCTGGAAACACCATATATTTT. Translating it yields CASSTRDSSGNTIYF.

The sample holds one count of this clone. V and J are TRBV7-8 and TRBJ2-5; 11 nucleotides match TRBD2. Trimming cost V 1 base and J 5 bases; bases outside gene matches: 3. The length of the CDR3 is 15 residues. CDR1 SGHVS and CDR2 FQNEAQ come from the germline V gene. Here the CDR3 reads CASSLGTSGLETQYF. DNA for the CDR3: TGTGCCAGCAGCTTAGGGACTAGCGGGTTGGAGACCCAGTACTTC. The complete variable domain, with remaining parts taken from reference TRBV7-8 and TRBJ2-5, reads GAGVSQSPRYKVAKRGQDVALRCDPISGHVSLFWYQQALGQGPEFLTYFQNEAQLDKSGLPSDRFFAERPEGSVSTLKIQRTQQEDSAVYLCASSLGTSGLETQYFGPGTRLLVL.

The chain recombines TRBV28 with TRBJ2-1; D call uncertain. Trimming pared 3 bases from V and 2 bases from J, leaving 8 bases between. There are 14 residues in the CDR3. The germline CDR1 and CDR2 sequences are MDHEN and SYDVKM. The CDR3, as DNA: TGTGCCAGCAGTTTTATGGCAACCTACAATGAGCAGTTCTTC. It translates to CASSFMATYNEQFF.

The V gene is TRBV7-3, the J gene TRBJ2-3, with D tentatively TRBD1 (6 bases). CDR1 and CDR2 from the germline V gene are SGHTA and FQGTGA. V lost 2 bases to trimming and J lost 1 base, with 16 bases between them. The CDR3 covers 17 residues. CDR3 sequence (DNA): TGTGCCAGCAGCTTATCGTTGTTACAGGGCCGCACAGATACGCAGTATTTT. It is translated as CASSLSLLQGRTDTQYF. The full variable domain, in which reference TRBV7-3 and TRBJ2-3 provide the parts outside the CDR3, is GAGVSQTPSNKVTEKGKYVELRCDPISGHTALYWYRQSLGQGPEFLIYFQGTGAADDSGLPNDRFFAVRPEGSVSTLKIQRTERGDSAVYLCASSLSLLQGRTDTQYFGPGTRLTVL.

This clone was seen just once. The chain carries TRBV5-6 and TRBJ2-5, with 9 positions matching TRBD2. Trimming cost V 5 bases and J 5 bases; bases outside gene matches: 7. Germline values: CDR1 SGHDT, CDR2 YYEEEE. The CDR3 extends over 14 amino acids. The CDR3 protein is CASRLAGVEETQYF. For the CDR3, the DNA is TGTGCCAGCAGATTAGCGGGGGTGGAGGAGACCCAGTACTTC.

In DNA form, the CDR3 reads TGTGCCAGCAGTGAAAGTAGAGGAAACATTCAGTACTTC. Translating it yields CASSESRGNIQYF. The gene calls are TRBV6-1 and TRBJ2-4; D is uncertain. In germline, CDR1 is MNHNS, CDR2 SASEGT. V shed 2 bases and J shed 6 bases, with 8 bases lying between them. The CDR3 consists of 13 residues.

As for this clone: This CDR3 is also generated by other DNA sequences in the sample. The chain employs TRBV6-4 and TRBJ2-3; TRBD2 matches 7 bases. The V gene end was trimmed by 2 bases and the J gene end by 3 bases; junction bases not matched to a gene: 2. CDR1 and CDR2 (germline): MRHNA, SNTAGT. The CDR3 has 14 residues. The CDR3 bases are TGTGCCAGCAGTGACAGCGGGGCGACAGATACGCAGTATTTT. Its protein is CASSDSGATDTQYF.

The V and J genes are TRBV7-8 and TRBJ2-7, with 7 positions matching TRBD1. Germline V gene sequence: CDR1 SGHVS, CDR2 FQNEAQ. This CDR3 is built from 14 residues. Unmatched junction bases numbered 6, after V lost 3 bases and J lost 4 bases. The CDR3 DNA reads TGTGCCAGCAGCTTTGGGGCCAGGGGGTACGAGCAGTACTTC. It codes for CASSFGARGYEQYF. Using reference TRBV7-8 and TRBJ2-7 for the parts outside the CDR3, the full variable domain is GAGVSQSPRYKVAKRGQDVALRCDPISGHVSLFWYQQALGQGPEFLTYFQNEAQLDKSGLPSDRFFAERPEGSVSTLKIQRTQQEDSAVYLCASSFGARGYEQYFGPGTRLTVT.

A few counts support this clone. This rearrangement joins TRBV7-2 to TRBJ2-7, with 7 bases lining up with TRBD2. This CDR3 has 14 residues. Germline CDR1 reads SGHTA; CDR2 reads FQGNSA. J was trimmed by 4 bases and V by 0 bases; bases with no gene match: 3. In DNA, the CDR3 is TGTGCCAGCAGCTTAGCCGGGACTAAGTACGAGCAGTACTTC. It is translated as CASSLAGTKYEQYF.

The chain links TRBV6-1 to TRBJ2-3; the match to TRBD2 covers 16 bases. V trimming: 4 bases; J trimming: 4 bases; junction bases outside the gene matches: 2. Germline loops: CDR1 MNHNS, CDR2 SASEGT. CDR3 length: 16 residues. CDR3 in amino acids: CASSAGLAGGADTQYF. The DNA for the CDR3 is TGTGCCAGCAGTGCGGGACTAGCGGGGGGGGCAGATACGCAGTATTTT.

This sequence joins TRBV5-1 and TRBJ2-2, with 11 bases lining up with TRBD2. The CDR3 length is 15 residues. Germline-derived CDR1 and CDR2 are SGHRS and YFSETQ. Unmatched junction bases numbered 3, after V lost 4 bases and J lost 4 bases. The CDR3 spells CASSTGLAGTGELFF. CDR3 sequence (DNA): TGCGCCAGCAGCACCGGACTAGCGGGCACCGGGGAGCTGTTTTTT.

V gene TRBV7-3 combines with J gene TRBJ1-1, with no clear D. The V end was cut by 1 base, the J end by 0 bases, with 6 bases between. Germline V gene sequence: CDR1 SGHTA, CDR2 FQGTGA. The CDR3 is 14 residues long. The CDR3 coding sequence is TGTGCCAGCAGCTTAAGTCCCATGAACACTGAAGCTTTCTTT. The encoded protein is CASSLSPMNTEAFF. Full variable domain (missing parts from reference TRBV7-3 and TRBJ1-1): GAGVSQTPSNKVTEKGKYVELRCDPISGHTALYWYRQSLGQGPEFLIYFQGTGAADDSGLPNDRFFAVRPEGSVSTLKIQRTERGDSAVYLCASSLSPMNTEAFFGQGTRLTVV.

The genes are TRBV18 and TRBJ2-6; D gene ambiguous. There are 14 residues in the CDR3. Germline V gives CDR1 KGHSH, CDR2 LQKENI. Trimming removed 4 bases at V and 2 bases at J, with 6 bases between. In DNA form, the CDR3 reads TGTGCCAGCTCACTAGTGCCTGGGGCCAACGTCCTGACTTTC. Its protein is CASSLVPGANVLTF.

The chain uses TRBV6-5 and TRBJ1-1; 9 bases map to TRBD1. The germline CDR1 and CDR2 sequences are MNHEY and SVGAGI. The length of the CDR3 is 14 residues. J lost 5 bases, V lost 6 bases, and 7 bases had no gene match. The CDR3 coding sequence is TGTGCCAGCAGCACCGGGACAGGGCGTACTGAAGCTTTCTTT. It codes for CASSTGTGRTEAFF.

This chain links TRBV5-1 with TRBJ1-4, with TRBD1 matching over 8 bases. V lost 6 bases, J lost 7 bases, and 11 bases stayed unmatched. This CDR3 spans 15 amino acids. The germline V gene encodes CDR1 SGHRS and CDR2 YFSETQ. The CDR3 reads CASTQTGARVEKLFF. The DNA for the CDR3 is TGCGCCAGCACTCAGACAGGGGCGCGCGTTGAAAAACTGTTTTTT.

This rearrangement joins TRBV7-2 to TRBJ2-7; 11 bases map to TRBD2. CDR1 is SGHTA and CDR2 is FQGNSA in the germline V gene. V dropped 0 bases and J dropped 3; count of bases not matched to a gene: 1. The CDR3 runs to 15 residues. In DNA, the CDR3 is TGTGCCAGCAGCTTAGCGCTAGCGGGAGGCTACGAGCAGTACTTC. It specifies CASSLALAGGYEQYF.

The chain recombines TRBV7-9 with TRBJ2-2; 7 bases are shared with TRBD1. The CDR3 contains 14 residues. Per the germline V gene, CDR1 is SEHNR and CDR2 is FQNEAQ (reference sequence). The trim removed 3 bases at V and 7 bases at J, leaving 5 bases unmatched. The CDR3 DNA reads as TGTGCCAGCAGCTTCTTACAGGGGATCGGGGAGCTGTTTTTT. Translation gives CASSFLQGIGELFF.

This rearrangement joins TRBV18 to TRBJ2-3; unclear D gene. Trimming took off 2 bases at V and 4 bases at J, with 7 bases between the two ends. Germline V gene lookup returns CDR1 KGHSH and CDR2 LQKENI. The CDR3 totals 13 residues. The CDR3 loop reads CASSPGLSDTQYF. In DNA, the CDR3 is TGTGCCAGCTCACCAGGGTTGTCAGATACGCAGTATTTT.

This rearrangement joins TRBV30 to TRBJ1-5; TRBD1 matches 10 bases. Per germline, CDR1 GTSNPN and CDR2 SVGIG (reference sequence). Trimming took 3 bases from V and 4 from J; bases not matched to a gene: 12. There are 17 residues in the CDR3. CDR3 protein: CAWRPTDRGRMNQPQHF. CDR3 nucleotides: TGTGCCTGGAGACCCACCGACAGGGGGCGAATGAATCAGCCCCAGCATTTT.

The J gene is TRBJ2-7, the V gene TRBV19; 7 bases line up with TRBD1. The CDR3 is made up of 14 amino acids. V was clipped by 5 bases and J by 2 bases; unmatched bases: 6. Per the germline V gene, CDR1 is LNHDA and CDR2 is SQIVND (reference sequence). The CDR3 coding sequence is TGTGCCAGTAGTGAAACCGGGACAGCCTACGAGCAGTACTTC. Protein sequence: CASSETGTAYEQYF.